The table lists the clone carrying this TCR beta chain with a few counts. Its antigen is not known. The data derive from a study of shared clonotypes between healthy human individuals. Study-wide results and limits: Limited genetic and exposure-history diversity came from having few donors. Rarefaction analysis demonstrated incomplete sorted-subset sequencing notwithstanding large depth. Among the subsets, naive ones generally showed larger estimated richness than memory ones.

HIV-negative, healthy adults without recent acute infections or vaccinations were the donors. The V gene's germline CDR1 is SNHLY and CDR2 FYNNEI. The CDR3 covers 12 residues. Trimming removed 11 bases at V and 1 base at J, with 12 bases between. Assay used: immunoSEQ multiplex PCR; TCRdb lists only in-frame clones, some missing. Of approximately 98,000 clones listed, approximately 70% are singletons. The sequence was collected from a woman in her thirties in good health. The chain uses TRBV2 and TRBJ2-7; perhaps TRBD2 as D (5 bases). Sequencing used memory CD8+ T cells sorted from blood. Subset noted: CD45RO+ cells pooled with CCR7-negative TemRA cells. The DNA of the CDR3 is TGTGCCGGAGGCGCCCTATCCTACGAGCAGTACTTC. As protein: CAGGALSYEQYF. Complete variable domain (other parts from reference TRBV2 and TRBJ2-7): EPEVTQTPSHQVTQMGQEVILRCVPISNHLYFYWYRQILGQKVEFLVSFYNNEISEKSEIFDDQFSVERPDGSNFTLKIRSTKLEDSAMYFCAGGALSYEQYFGPGTRLTVT.